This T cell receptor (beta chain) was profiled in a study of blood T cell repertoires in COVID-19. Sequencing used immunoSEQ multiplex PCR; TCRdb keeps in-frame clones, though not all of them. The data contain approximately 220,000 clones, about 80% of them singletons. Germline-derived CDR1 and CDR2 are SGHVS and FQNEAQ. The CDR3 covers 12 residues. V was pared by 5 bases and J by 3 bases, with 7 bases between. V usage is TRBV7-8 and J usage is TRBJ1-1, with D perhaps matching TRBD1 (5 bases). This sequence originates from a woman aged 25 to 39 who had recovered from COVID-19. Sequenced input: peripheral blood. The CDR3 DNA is TGTGCCAGCAGCCCCAGGGACACTGAAGCTTTCTTT. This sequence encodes CASSPRDTEAFF.